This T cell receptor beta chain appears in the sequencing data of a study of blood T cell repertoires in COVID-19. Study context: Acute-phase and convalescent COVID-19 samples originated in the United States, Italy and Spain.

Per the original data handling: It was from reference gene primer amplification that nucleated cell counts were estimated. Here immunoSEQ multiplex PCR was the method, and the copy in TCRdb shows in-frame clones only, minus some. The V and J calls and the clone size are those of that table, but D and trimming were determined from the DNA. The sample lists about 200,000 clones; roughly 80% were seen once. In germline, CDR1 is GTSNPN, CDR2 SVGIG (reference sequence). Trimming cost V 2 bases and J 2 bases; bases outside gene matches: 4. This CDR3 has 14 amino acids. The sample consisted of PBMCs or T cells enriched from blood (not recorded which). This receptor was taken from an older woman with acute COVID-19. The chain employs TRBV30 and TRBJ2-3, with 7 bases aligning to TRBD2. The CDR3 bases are TGTGCCTGGAGTTGGACTAGATCCACAGATACGCAGTATTTT. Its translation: CAWSWTRSTDTQYF.